This record covers a single T cell receptor beta chain. What it binds is unknown. The V gene's germline CDR1 is MGHRA and CDR2 YSYEKL. The V segment lost 0 bases and the J segment 3 bases; nucleotides outside the gene matches: 13. CDR3 length equals 20 residues. The data were taken from a study of graft-versus-host responses after intestinal transplantation. Overall study: The whole recipient group had anti-thymocyte globulin induction followed by tacrolimus and steroids for two to three years.

Sequencing was performed with immunoSEQ multiplex PCR; in TCRdb, only in-frame clones are kept and a portion is missing. The repertoire holds roughly 80,000 clones, with around 90% as singletons. Whole-study findings and limits: Subjects displaying graft-donor T cell macrochimerism possessed elevated graft-versus-host to host-versus-graft clonal ratios inside allografts.

The sequenced sample was unstimulated CD8+ T cells sorted from spleen or lymph node cells, obtained before transplant. This receptor was identified in a human donor who was the organ donor for an intestinal transplant. V is TRBV4-1 and J is TRBJ2-5, with 13 bases lining up with TRBD2. The CDR3 nucleotides are TGCGCCAGCAGCCAAGATTCAATAACTAGCGGGGGGGCTCCCAAAGAGACCCAGTACTTC. Protein: CASSQDSITSGGAPKETQYF.